This TCR beta chain came from a study of T cells in localized non-small cell lung cancer. TCRdb keeps only in-frame clones here, not all; method: immunoSEQ multiplex PCR. The sample has 50,000 to 70,000 clones, roughly 90% seen once. CDR3 length: 14 amino acids. Trimming took off 5 bases at V and 2 bases at J, with 12 bases between the two ends. Germline V CDR1 and CDR2: SGHNT, YENEEA. General study points: Longer overall survival was linked to higher blood T cell density. Uninvolved adjacent lung, not tumor, had the highest T cell clonality. Adjacent lung had a median around 50 of the 100 largest tumor clones.

Worth noting for this clone: The antigen is unknown.

This sequence was found in a man aged 35 to 70 with stage I lung adenocarcinoma. This sample comprised peripheral blood, obtained before any cancer treatment. The chain couples TRBV11-3 to TRBJ2-5, with no clear D. CDR3 sequence (DNA): TGTGCCAGCAGCCCCTACATCGGACAAGAGACCCAGTACTTC. Its protein is CASSPYIGQETQYF.